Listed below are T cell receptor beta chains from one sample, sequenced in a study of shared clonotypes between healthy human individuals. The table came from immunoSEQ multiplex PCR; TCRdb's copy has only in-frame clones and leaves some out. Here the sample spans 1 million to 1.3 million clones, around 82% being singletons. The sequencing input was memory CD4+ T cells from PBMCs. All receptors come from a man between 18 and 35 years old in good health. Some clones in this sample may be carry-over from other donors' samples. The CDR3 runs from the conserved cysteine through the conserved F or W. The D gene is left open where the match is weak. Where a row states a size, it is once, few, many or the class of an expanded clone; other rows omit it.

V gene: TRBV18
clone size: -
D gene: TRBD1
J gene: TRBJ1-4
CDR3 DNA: TGTGCCAGCTCACGTTCTACAGGGGGAACTAATGAAAAACTGTTTTTT
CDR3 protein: CASSRSTGGTNEKLFF

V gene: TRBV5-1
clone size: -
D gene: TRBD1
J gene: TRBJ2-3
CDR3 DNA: TGCGCCAGCAGCGTGGCAGGGGGAACAGATACGCAGTATTTT
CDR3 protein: CASSVAGGTDTQYF

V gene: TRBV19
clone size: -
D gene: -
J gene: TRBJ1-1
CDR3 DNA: TGTGCCAGTAGTATTTCAGGGCCTGACACTGAAGCTTTCTTT
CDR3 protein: CASSISGPDTEAFF

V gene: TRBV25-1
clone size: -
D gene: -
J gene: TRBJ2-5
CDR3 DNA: TGTGCCAGCAGGAAGGGGGGTCAAGAGACCCAGTACTTC
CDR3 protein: CASRKGGQETQYF

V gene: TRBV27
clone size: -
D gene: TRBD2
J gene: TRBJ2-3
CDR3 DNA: TGTGCCAGCAGGCGCGGGGGGAGCCTGGGTACGCAGTATTTT
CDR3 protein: CASRRGGSLGTQYF

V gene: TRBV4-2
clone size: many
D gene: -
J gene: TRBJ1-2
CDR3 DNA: TGTGCCAGCAGCCAAGATTCCAGAAATTATGGCTACACCTTC
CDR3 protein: CASSQDSRNYGYTF

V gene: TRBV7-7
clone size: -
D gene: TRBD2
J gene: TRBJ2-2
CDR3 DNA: TGTGCCAGCAGCAGGGGGACTAGCGGAAACACCGGGGAGCTGTTTTTT
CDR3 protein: CASSRGTSGNTGELFF

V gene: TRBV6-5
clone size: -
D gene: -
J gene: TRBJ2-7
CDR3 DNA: TGTGCCAGCAGACCAGGAATGACCTCCTACGAGCAGTACTTC
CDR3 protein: CASRPGMTSYEQYF

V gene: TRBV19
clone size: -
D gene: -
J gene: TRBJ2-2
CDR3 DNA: TGTGCCAGTAGTAGCAGGGTTTGGACCGGGGAGCTGTTTTTT
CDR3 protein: CASSSRVWTGELFF

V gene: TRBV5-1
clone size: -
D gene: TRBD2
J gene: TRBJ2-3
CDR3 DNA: TGCGCCAGCAGGCCCGGGACTAGCGGGACTGCGCAGTATTTT
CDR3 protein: CASRPGTSGTAQYF

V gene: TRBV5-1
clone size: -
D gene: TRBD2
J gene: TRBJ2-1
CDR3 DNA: TGCGCCAGCAGCTTGGGGGGATTAGCGGGATCCTACAATGAGCAGTTCTTC
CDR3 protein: CASSLGGLAGSYNEQFF

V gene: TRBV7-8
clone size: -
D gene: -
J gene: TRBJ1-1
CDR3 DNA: TGTGCCAGCAGCTTAGAGTTCCCGAACACTGAAGCTTTCTTT
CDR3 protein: CASSLEFPNTEAFF

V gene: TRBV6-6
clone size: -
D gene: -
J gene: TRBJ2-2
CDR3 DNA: TGTGCCAGCAGATCGAGGTGGCGGTCCACCGGGGAGCTGTTTTTT
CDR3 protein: CASRSRWRSTGELFF

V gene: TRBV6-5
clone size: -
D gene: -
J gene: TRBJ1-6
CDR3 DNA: TGTGCCACCCAGAGGGGAGAGCGATTTTCACCCCTCCACTTT
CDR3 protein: CATQRGERFSPLHF

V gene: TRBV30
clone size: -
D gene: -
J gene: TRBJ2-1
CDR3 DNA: TGTGCCTGGGATAACTACAATGAGCAGTTCTTC
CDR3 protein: CAWDNYNEQFF

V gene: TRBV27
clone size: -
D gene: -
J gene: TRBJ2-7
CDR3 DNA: TGTGCCAGCAGTTTAGGGTCCCTGGGCTCCTACGAGCAGTACTTC
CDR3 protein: CASSLGSLGSYEQYF

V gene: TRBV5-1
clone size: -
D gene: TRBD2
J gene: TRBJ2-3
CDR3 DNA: TGCGCCAGCAGCATTAGCGGGACAGATACGCAGTATTTT
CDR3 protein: CASSISGTDTQYF

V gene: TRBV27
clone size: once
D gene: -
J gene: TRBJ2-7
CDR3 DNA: TGTGCCAGCAATGGGCTGGGAGCGCAGAACTACGAGCAGTACTTC
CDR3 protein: CASNGLGAQNYEQYF

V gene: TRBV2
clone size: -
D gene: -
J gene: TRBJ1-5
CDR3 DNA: TGTGCCAGCAGTGAAACCGGTTATAGCAATCAGCCCCAGCATTTT
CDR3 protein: CASSETGYSNQPQHF

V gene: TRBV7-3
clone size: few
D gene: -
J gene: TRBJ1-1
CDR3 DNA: TGTGCCAGCAGCTCCAATTTCTACACTGAAGCTTTCTTT
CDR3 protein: CASSSNFYTEAFF

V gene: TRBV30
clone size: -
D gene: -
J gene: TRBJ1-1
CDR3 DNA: TGTGCCGCAGAGAAAGTCGCGGGGGGGGGAGCTTTCTTT
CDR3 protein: CAAEKVAGGGAFF

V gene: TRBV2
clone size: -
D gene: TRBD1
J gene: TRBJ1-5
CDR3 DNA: TGTGCCAGCAGCCTCGGACAGGGCGGTCAGCCCCAGCATTTT
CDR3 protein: CASSLGQGGQPQHF

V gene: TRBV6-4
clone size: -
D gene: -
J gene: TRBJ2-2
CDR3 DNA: TGTGCCAGCAGTCCTTGGGGGGACGTCGACGGGGAGCTGTTTTTT
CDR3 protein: CASSPWGDVDGELFF

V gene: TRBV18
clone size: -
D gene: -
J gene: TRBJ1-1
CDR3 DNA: TGTGCCAGCTCACCCTACCAAGGGGCGGGGAACACTGAAGCTTTCTTT
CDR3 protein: CASSPYQGAGNTEAFF

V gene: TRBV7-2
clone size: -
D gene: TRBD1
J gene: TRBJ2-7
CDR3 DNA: TGTGCCAGCAGCCGTAGACAGGGTAACTACGAGCAGTACTTC
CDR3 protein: CASSRRQGNYEQYF

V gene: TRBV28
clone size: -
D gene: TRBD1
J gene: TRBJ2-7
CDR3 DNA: TGTGCCAGCAGTACGTCCGAGGACAGGCCCTCCTACGAGCAGTACTTC
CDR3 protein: CASSTSEDRPSYEQYF

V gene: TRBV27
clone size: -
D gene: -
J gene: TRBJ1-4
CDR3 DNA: TGTGCCAGCAGTCCCCGGACCCACTTTAATGAAAAACTGTTTTTT
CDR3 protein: CASSPRTHFNEKLFF

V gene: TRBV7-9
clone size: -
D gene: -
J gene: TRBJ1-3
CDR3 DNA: TGTGCCAGCAGCTTAGTGCCGGGGCGCCCGAACACCATATATTTT
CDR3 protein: CASSLVPGRPNTIYF

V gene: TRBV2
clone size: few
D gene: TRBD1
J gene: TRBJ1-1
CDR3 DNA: TGTGCCAGCAGTTCGGACAGGGATGCTTTCTTT
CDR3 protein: CASSSDRDAFF

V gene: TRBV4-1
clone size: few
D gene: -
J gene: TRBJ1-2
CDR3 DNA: TGCGCCAGCAGCCCCGATCCCACGAGGGGATATGGCTACACCTTC
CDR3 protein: CASSPDPTRGYGYTF

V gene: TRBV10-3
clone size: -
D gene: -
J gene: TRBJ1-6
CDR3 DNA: TGTGCCATCAGTGATAATTCACCCCTCCACTTT
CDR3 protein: CAISDNSPLHF

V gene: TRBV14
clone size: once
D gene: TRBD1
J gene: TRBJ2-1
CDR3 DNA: TGTGCCAGCAGCCGAGGGACAGGGGGCCCCCAACATTACAATGAGCAGTTCTTC
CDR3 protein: CASSRGTGGPQHYNEQFF

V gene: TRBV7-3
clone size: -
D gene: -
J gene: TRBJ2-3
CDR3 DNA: TGTGCAAGCAGCCCTTCTAGCACAGATACGCAGTATTTT
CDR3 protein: CASSPSSTDTQYF

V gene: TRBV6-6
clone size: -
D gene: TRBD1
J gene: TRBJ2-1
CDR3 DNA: TGTGCCAGCAGGCGACAGGGGACCGACGTCAATGAGCAGTTCTTC
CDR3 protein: CASRRQGTDVNEQFF

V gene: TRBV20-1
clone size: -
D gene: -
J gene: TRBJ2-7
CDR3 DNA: TGCAGTGCTAGAGGCTACTACGAGCAGTACTTC
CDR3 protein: CSARGYYEQYF

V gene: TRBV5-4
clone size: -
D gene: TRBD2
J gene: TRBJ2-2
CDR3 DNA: TGTGCCAGCAGCTTAGGGACTAGCGGATACACCGGGGAGCTGTTTTTT
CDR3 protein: CASSLGTSGYTGELFF

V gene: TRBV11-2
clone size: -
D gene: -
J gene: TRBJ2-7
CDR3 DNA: TGTGCCAGCAGCTTAGAGGGACTCTACGAGCAGTACTTC
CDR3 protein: CASSLEGLYEQYF

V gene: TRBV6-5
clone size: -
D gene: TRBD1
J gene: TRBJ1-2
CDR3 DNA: TGTGCCAGCAGTTTAAGGACAGGGAGCGGTAATGGCTACACCTTC
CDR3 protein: CASSLRTGSGNGYTF

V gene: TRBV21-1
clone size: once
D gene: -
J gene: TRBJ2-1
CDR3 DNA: TGTGCCAGCAGCAAATACACCACCGGCGGGAGGGCCTGGAATGAGCAGTTCTTC
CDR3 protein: CASSKYTTGGRAWNEQFF

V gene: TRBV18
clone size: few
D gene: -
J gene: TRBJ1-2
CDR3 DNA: TGTGCCAGCTCGCGGGGCAGGGATGGCTACACCTTC
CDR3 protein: CASSRGRDGYTF

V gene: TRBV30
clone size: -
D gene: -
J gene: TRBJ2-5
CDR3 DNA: TGTGCCTGGAGTGTACTTAGGGGGGGGCAAGAGACCCAGTACTTC
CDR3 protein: CAWSVLRGGQETQYF

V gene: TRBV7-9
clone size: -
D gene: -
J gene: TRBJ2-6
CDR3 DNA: TGTGCCAGCAGCTTTGGGATTGACGGGGCCAACGTCCTGACTTTC
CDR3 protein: CASSFGIDGANVLTF

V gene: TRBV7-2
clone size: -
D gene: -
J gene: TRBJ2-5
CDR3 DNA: TGTGCCAGCAGCTCTCGGACTTTACAAGAGACCCAGTACTTC
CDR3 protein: CASSSRTLQETQYF

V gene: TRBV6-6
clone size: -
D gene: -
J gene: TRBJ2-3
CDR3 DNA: TGTGCCAGCAGTTACAGAGGGAGAGCAGATACGCAGTATTTT
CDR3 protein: CASSYRGRADTQYF

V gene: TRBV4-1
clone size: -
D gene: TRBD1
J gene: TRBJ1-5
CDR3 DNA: TGCGCCAGCAGCCTCCGGGCAGGGGGCGCGCCCTCAGATCAGCCCCAGCATTTT
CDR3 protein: CASSLRAGGAPSDQPQHF

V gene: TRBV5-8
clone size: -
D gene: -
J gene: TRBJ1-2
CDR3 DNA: TGTGCCAGCAGCTTGGAGCGGCCCAGCTATGGCTACACCTTC
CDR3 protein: CASSLERPSYGYTF

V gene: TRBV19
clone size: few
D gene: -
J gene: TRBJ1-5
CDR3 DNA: TGTGCCAGTAGTTCAATCTATAGCAATCAGCCCCAGCATTTT
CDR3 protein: CASSSIYSNQPQHF

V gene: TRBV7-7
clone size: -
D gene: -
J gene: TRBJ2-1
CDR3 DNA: TGTGCCAGCAGCTTCGGGCCCGCGGCCTACAATGAGCAGTTCTTC
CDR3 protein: CASSFGPAAYNEQFF

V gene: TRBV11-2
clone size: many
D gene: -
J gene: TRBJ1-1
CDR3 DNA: TGTGCCAGCAGCTTAGGGGGATCCCTTCACGAGGCTTTCTTT
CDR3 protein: CASSLGGSLHEAFF

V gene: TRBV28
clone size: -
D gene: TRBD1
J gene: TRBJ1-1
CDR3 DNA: TGTGCCAGCAGAATAACAGGGGGCCATTGGGCTGAAGCTTTCTTT
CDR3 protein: CASRITGGHWAEAFF

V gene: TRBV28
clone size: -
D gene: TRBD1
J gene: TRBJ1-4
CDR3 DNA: TGTGCCAGCAGTGAAAGTGGACAGGGCCCTAATGAAAAACTGTTTTTT
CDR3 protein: CASSESGQGPNEKLFF

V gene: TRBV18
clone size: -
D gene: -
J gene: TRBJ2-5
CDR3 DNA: TGTGCCAGCTCACCGCCAAGCATCCAAGAGACCCAGTACTTC
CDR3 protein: CASSPPSIQETQYF

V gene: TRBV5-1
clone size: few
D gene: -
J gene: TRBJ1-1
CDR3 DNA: TGCGCCAGCAGCAAAGGAGGGGGCACTGAAGCTTTCTTT
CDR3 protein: CASSKGGGTEAFF